A selection of T cell receptor beta chains follows, all from one sample in a study of T cells in Graves' hyperthyroidism and ophthalmopathy. One entry per CDR3 protein results from TCRdb running MiXCR on the multiplex PCR reads. The sample lists roughly 380,000 distinct CDR3 sequences, around an eighth seen once, with 20% in the top ten. Sequenced input: blood. Receptors were obtained from a man aged 25-45 years with Graves' hyperthyroidism that later progressed to Graves' ophthalmopathy. Each CDR3 is given with its conserved first and last residue. The order of the fields is V gene, clone size, J gene, CDR3 length, D gene, CDR3 protein, CDR3 DNA. A D gene is named only where the DNA matches it firmly. Where a row states a size, it is once, few, many or the class of an expanded clone; other rows omit it.

V gene: TRBV28
clone size: many
J gene: TRBJ1-4
CDR3 length: 12
D gene: -
CDR3 protein: CASTALNEKLFF
CDR3 DNA: TGTGCCAGCACGGCCCTTAATGAAAAACTGTTTTTT

V gene: TRBV2
clone size: few
J gene: TRBJ2-7
CDR3 length: 13
D gene: -
CDR3 protein: CASSDRTSYEQYF
CDR3 DNA: TGTGCCAGCAGTGACAGGACAAGTTACGAGCAGTACTTC

V gene: TRBV6-1
clone size: many
J gene: TRBJ2-7
CDR3 length: 12
D gene: -
CDR3 protein: CASRLPGDEQYF
CDR3 DNA: TGTGCCAGCAGGCTCCCAGGGGACGAGCAGTACTTC

V gene: TRBV25-1
clone size: -
J gene: TRBJ1-2
CDR3 length: 14
D gene: TRBD1
CDR3 protein: CASSEPRDSYGYTF
CDR3 DNA: TGTGCCAGCAGTGAGCCCCGGGACAGCTATGGCTACACCTTC

V gene: TRBV13
clone size: -
J gene: TRBJ2-7
CDR3 length: 14
D gene: TRBD2
CDR3 protein: CASSILAGAAEQYF
CDR3 DNA: TGTGCCAGCAGCATACTAGCGGGGGCGGCCGAGCAGTACTTC

V gene: TRBV5-1
clone size: many
J gene: TRBJ1-3
CDR3 length: 17
D gene: -
CDR3 protein: CASSASRDSQTGNTIYF
CDR3 DNA: TGCGCCAGCAGCGCCAGCCGGGACTCCCAGACTGGAAACACCATATATTTT

V gene: TRBV6-5
clone size: -
J gene: TRBJ2-7
CDR3 length: 17
D gene: TRBD1
CDR3 protein: CASSYSDRGRESYEQYF
CDR3 DNA: TGTGCCAGCAGTTACTCGGACAGGGGGCGCGAATCCTACGAGCAGTACTTC

V gene: TRBV20-1
clone size: many
J gene: TRBJ1-6
CDR3 length: 14
D gene: TRBD1
CDR3 protein: CSADRGLNNSPLHF
CDR3 DNA: TGCAGTGCTGACAGGGGGCTGAATAATTCACCCCTCCACTTT

V gene: TRBV20-1
clone size: -
J gene: TRBJ1-5
CDR3 length: 13
D gene: -
CDR3 protein: CSAKGEANQPQHF
CDR3 DNA: TGCAGTGCAAAAGGGGAGGCAAATCAGCCCCAGCATTTT

V gene: TRBV28
clone size: many
J gene: TRBJ1-5
CDR3 length: 21
D gene: TRBD1
CDR3 protein: CASSFGIWGSAPGQGIQPQHF
CDR3 DNA: TGTGCCAGCAGTTTCGGTATCTGGGGGTCGGCGCCGGGACAGGGGATCCAGCCCCAGCATTTT

V gene: TRBV28
clone size: many
J gene: TRBJ1-2
CDR3 length: 13
D gene: -
CDR3 protein: CASSFRRSNGYTF
CDR3 DNA: TGTGCCAGCAGTTTTCGCAGGAGCAATGGCTACACCTTC

V gene: TRBV11-3
clone size: many
J gene: TRBJ2-5
CDR3 length: 15
D gene: -
CDR3 protein: CASSLDSTIRGTQYF
CDR3 DNA: TGTGCCAGCAGCTTAGACAGCACGATCCGGGGGACCCAGTACTTC

V gene: TRBV19
clone size: few
J gene: TRBJ1-2
CDR3 length: 12
D gene: -
CDR3 protein: CASSRTEYGYTF
CDR3 DNA: TGTGCCAGTAGTAGGACGGAGTATGGCTACACCTTC

V gene: TRBV5-1
clone size: few
J gene: TRBJ1-6
CDR3 length: 13
D gene: -
CDR3 protein: CASRTDYNSPLHF
CDR3 DNA: TGCGCCAGCAGGACAGACTATAATTCACCCCTCCACTTT

V gene: TRBV2
clone size: many
J gene: TRBJ2-7
CDR3 length: 14
D gene: TRBD1
CDR3 protein: CASSGTGGDYEQYF
CDR3 DNA: TGTGCCAGCAGTGGTACAGGGGGAGACTACGAGCAGTACTTC

V gene: TRBV25-1
clone size: few
J gene: TRBJ2-1
CDR3 length: 12
D gene: -
CDR3 protein: CATTYGGLEQFF
CDR3 DNA: TGTGCCACCACCTATGGGGGTCTTGAGCAGTTCTTC

V gene: TRBV20-1
clone size: -
J gene: TRBJ1-3
CDR3 length: 14
D gene: -
CDR3 protein: CSARDDNSGNTIYF
CDR3 DNA: TGCAGTGCCAGGGACGATAACTCTGGAAACACCATATATTTT

V gene: TRBV28
clone size: few
J gene: TRBJ1-6
CDR3 length: 14
D gene: TRBD1
CDR3 protein: CASRGTGWNSPLHF
CDR3 DNA: TGTGCCAGCAGGGGGACAGGGTGGAATTCACCCCTCCACTTT

V gene: TRBV11-3
clone size: few
J gene: TRBJ2-2
CDR3 length: 18
D gene: -
CDR3 protein: CASSFRTGWDSNTGELFF
CDR3 DNA: TGTGCCAGCAGCTTTCGTACAGGGTGGGACTCAAACACCGGGGAGCTGTTTTTT

V gene: TRBV7-9
clone size: many
J gene: TRBJ2-1
CDR3 length: 13
D gene: TRBD2
CDR3 protein: CASSLGLDDEQFF
CDR3 DNA: TGTGCCAGCAGCCTTGGACTAGACGATGAGCAGTTCTTC

V gene: TRBV7-2
clone size: many
J gene: TRBJ1-5
CDR3 length: 13
D gene: -
CDR3 protein: CASSLALPQPQHF
CDR3 DNA: TGTGCCAGCAGCTTAGCGTTACCTCAGCCCCAGCATTTT

V gene: TRBV27
clone size: many
J gene: TRBJ1-2
CDR3 length: 13
D gene: TRBD1
CDR3 protein: CASSLTGFYGYTF
CDR3 DNA: TGTGCCAGCAGTCTGACAGGGTTCTATGGCTACACCTTC

V gene: TRBV12-3/TRBV12-4
clone size: many
J gene: TRBJ1-2
CDR3 length: 17
D gene: TRBD1
CDR3 protein: CASSLAFTGELHYGYTF
CDR3 DNA: TGTGCCAGCAGTCTAGCTTTCACAGGGGAATTACACTATGGCTACACCTTC

V gene: TRBV5-1
clone size: many
J gene: TRBJ1-2
CDR3 length: 13
D gene: -
CDR3 protein: CASSQEGVGGYTF
CDR3 DNA: TGCGCCAGCAGCCAGGAGGGCGTCGGGGGCTACACCTTC

V gene: TRBV11-2
clone size: many
J gene: TRBJ2-1
CDR3 length: 15
D gene: TRBD2
CDR3 protein: CASSVSGGARFEQFF
CDR3 DNA: TGTGCCAGCAGCGTTAGCGGGGGGGCTAGGTTTGAGCAGTTCTTC

V gene: TRBV10-1
clone size: many
J gene: TRBJ2-1
CDR3 length: 14
D gene: -
CDR3 protein: CASSQTRSYNEQFF
CDR3 DNA: TGCGCCAGCAGCCAAACCAGATCCTACAATGAGCAGTTCTTC

V gene: TRBV7-3
clone size: many
J gene: TRBJ2-7
CDR3 length: 13
D gene: -
CDR3 protein: CASASGPYYEQYF
CDR3 DNA: TGTGCCAGCGCGAGCGGACCTTACTACGAGCAGTACTTC

V gene: TRBV27
clone size: few
J gene: TRBJ1-1
CDR3 length: 13
D gene: -
CDR3 protein: CASSLNGAPEAFF
CDR3 DNA: TGTGCCAGCAGTTTAAACGGGGCCCCTGAAGCTTTCTTT

V gene: TRBV10-3
clone size: many
J gene: TRBJ1-1
CDR3 length: 15
D gene: -
CDR3 protein: CAIREAGSGDTEAFF
CDR3 DNA: TGTGCCATCAGGGAAGCTGGGTCTGGGGACACTGAAGCTTTCTTT

V gene: TRBV5-4
clone size: few
J gene: TRBJ1-2
CDR3 length: 13
D gene: -
CDR3 protein: CASSLEGPRGYTF
CDR3 DNA: TGTGCCAGCAGCTTGGAAGGTCCGCGCGGCTACACCTTC

V gene: TRBV19
clone size: -
J gene: TRBJ2-1
CDR3 length: 17
D gene: TRBD2
CDR3 protein: CASSRKDGGGSYNEQFF
CDR3 DNA: TGTGCCAGTAGCCGAAAGGACGGGGGGGGCTCCTACAATGAGCAGTTCTTC

V gene: TRBV9
clone size: many
J gene: TRBJ1-6
CDR3 length: 12
D gene: -
CDR3 protein: CASSPANSPLHF
CDR3 DNA: TGTGCCAGCAGTCCGGCAAATTCACCCCTCCACTTT

V gene: TRBV6-5
clone size: many
J gene: TRBJ2-5
CDR3 length: 15
D gene: -
CDR3 protein: CASSYSRDIQETQYF
CDR3 DNA: TGTGCCAGCAGTTACTCCAGGGATATTCAAGAGACCCAGTACTTC

V gene: TRBV5-6
clone size: few
J gene: TRBJ2-5
CDR3 length: 15
D gene: TRBD2
CDR3 protein: CASSRRGASQETQYF
CDR3 DNA: TGTGCCAGCAGCAGGCGGGGGGCGTCACAAGAGACCCAGTACTTC

V gene: TRBV7-9
clone size: few
J gene: TRBJ2-7
CDR3 length: 16
D gene: TRBD2
CDR3 protein: CASSPLLAGGPYEQYF
CDR3 DNA: TGTGCCAGCAGCCCCTTACTAGCGGGGGGTCCCTACGAGCAGTACTTC

V gene: TRBV7-2
clone size: many
J gene: TRBJ1-2
CDR3 length: 15
D gene: TRBD1
CDR3 protein: CASRQPLQGDYGYTF
CDR3 DNA: TGTGCCAGCAGACAACCACTACAGGGGGACTATGGCTACACCTTC

V gene: TRBV3-1
clone size: many
J gene: TRBJ2-4
CDR3 length: 16
D gene: -
CDR3 protein: CASSQGGGAAKNIQYF
CDR3 DNA: TGTGCCAGCAGCCAAGGTGGGGGCGCGGCCAAAAACATTCAGTACTTC

V gene: TRBV24-1
clone size: -
J gene: TRBJ2-2
CDR3 length: 15
D gene: TRBD2
CDR3 protein: CATSVRGGYTGELFF
CDR3 DNA: TGTGCCACCAGTGTCCGCGGGGGGTACACCGGGGAGCTGTTTTTT

V gene: TRBV20-1
clone size: -
J gene: TRBJ2-7
CDR3 length: 14
D gene: -
CDR3 protein: CSARLGGFSYEQYF
CDR3 DNA: TGCAGTGCTAGACTGGGGGGCTTCTCCTACGAGCAGTACTTC

V gene: TRBV5-1
clone size: -
J gene: TRBJ2-7
CDR3 length: 14
D gene: -
CDR3 protein: CASSRTEAPSEQYF
CDR3 DNA: TGCGCCAGCAGCCGCACAGAAGCCCCGTCCGAGCAGTACTTC

V gene: TRBV6-2/TRBV6-3
clone size: -
J gene: TRBJ2-7
CDR3 length: 13
D gene: -
CDR3 protein: CASSHPGPWEQYF
CDR3 DNA: TGTGCCAGCAGTCACCCGGGGCCTTGGGAGCAGTACTTC

V gene: TRBV5-6
clone size: few
J gene: TRBJ2-7
CDR3 length: 14
D gene: -
CDR3 protein: CASSIVGATYEQYF
CDR3 DNA: TGTGCCAGTAGTATAGTGGGGGCCACCTACGAGCAGTACTTC